This T cell receptor beta chain was sequenced in a study of cytomegalovirus exposure and HLA in healthy donors. Findings and limits, study-wide: Later, an analysis found that TCR clusters from the first cohort tended to co-occur in the 120 validation repertoires. In vitro assays verified that a few CMV-associated chains recognized CMV antigens specifically. Most sequenced TCRs were rare (though some public TCRs occurred in many donors).

The data were produced by immunoSEQ multiplex PCR, yet TCRdb's version contains in-frame clones alone and is incomplete. The sample has roughly 65,000 clones; 91% are singletons. Germline V gene sequence: CDR1 SNHLY, CDR2 FYNNEI. V lost 5 bases, J lost 2 bases, and 9 bases lay in between. This CDR3 spans 13 amino acids. This clone was recorded once. Its matching antigen is unknown. The V call is TRBV2, the J call TRBJ1-2; the D gene is possibly TRBD1 (6 bases). The receptor's source is a man between 18 and 29 years old in good health and CMV-seronegative. Sequences were obtained from PBMCs. In DNA form, the CDR3 reads TGTGCCAGCAGTTCAGGGGCGAACTATGGCTACACCTTC. It encodes CASSSGANYGYTF.